Only a few counts were recorded for the clone carrying this T cell receptor beta chain. The sample is drawn from a study of human T cells and chemical hapten exposure. Study-wide background: Diphenylcyclopropenone doses were given weekly to the scalps of patients across the approximately 25-week study. Patch testing was performed with 0.01% DPC on the upper back, with reading at 6 days. TCR yields per sample varied, mainly owing to small pooled library volume differences.

CDR1 is SQVTM and CDR2 is ANQGSEA in the germline V gene. V lost 5 bases, J lost 8 bases, and 13 bases stayed unmatched. The CDR3 loop spans 15 amino acids. TCRdb processed the RACE reads anew with MiXCR; each CDR3 protein has one entry. The sample consists of approximately 69,000 distinct CDR3 sequences, 9% to 12% of them appearing once. Time point described: patch test 2, 6 weeks after DPC sensitization. Treatment defined: therapeutic diphenylcyclopropenone sensitization with weekly scalp DPC. The sample here was whole blood, taken in connection with sensitization to the hapten diphenylcyclopropenone (DPC). The source is a woman aged 50 to 60 with alopecia areata. Some clones in this sample may be carry-over from other donors' samples. The chain has TRBV29-1 and TRBJ2-1; 9 nucleotides line up with TRBD2. Written as DNA, the CDR3 is TGCAGCGTTCATGAGCAGGTAGCGGGAGTCTATGAGCAGTTCTTC. Translated, it gives CSVHEQVAGVYEQFF.